This TCR beta chain was captured by sequencing in a study of control samples from healthy donors and cancer patients. The assay was immunoSEQ multiplex PCR, and TCRdb's table has in-frame clones only and misses some. The table shows some 200,000 clones, with roughly 93% occurring only once. The sequenced material came from blood. The sequence derives from a man between 18 and 29 years old in good health.

The CDR3 is CASSSPDRGAFF. CDR3 DNA: TGTGCCAGCAGCTCCCCGGACAGGGGAGCTTTCTTT. The chain carries TRBV7-9 and TRBJ1-1; TRBD1 matches 9 bases. Germline CDR1 reads SEHNR; CDR2 reads FQNEAQ (reference sequence). This CDR3 has 12 residues. V lost 4 bases to trimming and J lost 10 bases; unmatched junction nucleotides: 4.